This is a list of T cell receptor beta chains from one sample in a study of CD8 T cells in Susac syndrome. TCRdb ran MiXCR on the immunoSEQ multiplex PCR reads and lists one entry per CDR3 protein. This table holds about 180,000 distinct CDR3 sequences, approximately 95% found once. Sequenced: CD8+ T cells from PBMCs. The receptors shown here come from a human donor with multiple sclerosis. The CDR3 runs from the conserved cysteine through the conserved F or W. A D gene is named only where the DNA matches it firmly. Only some rows state a clone size, as once, few, many or a class for expanded clones.

v_call: TRBV29-1; clone_size: -; d_call: -; j_call: TRBJ2-5; cdr3_length: 15; cdr3_nt: TGCAGCGTTGAGAGACCGGGACTGCCCTTGAGGGCCCAGTACTTC; cdr3_aa: CSVERPGLPLRAQYF
v_call: TRBV4-1; clone_size: few; d_call: TRBD1; j_call: TRBJ2-7; cdr3_length: 15; cdr3_nt: TGCGCCAGCAGCCCAAGACAGACAGGGTCCTACGAGCAGTACTTC; cdr3_aa: CASSPRQTGSYEQYF
v_call: TRBV4-1; clone_size: -; d_call: -; j_call: TRBJ1-1; cdr3_length: 14; cdr3_nt: TGCGCCAGCAGCCACGGCAGAGGGAACACTGAAGCTTTCTTT; cdr3_aa: CASSHGRGNTEAFF
v_call: TRBV29-1; clone_size: -; d_call: -; j_call: TRBJ1-2; cdr3_length: 13; cdr3_nt: TGCAGCGTTGAATGGGAAGGGATGGATGGCTACACCTTC; cdr3_aa: CSVEWEGMDGYTF
v_call: TRBV29-1; clone_size: -; d_call: -; j_call: TRBJ2-5; cdr3_length: 15; cdr3_nt: TGCAGCGTTGAAGACTACGGGCCCTCAGGGGAGACCCAGTACTTC; cdr3_aa: CSVEDYGPSGETQYF
v_call: TRBV9; clone_size: -; d_call: -; j_call: TRBJ2-2; cdr3_length: 12; cdr3_nt: TGTGCCAGCAGCGCAGCGTCCGGGGAGCTGTTTTTT; cdr3_aa: CASSAASGELFF
v_call: TRBV2; clone_size: once; d_call: -; j_call: TRBJ2-1; cdr3_length: 12; cdr3_nt: TGTGCCAGCACCCGTCCCCTTGATGAGCAGTTCTTC; cdr3_aa: CASTRPLDEQFF
v_call: TRBV7-9; clone_size: few; d_call: TRBD1; j_call: TRBJ2-7; cdr3_length: 15; cdr3_nt: TGTGCCAGCAGCTCCGGACAGGACCACTCCTACGAGCAGTACTTC; cdr3_aa: CASSSGQDHSYEQYF
v_call: TRBV28; clone_size: -; d_call: TRBD1; j_call: TRBJ2-2; cdr3_length: 15; cdr3_nt: TGTGCCAGCAGTTCACTCGACAGGGATGCCGGGGAGCTGTTTTTT; cdr3_aa: CASSSLDRDAGELFF
v_call: TRBV5-6; clone_size: -; d_call: -; j_call: TRBJ2-1; cdr3_length: 14; cdr3_nt: TGTGCCAGCAGCTTGGTTCCTGGTGACTATGAGCAGTTCTTC; cdr3_aa: CASSLVPGDYEQFF
v_call: TRBV6-5; clone_size: -; d_call: -; j_call: TRBJ2-1; cdr3_length: 13; cdr3_nt: TGTGCCAGCAGTTATAGGGACTACAATGAGCAGTTCTTC; cdr3_aa: CASSYRDYNEQFF
v_call: TRBV30; clone_size: -; d_call: -; j_call: TRBJ1-4; cdr3_length: 14; cdr3_nt: TGTGCCTGTAAGAGTTCGCCTGACAATGAAAAACTGTTTTTT; cdr3_aa: CACKSSPDNEKLFF
v_call: TRBV4-2; clone_size: -; d_call: TRBD2; j_call: TRBJ2-7; cdr3_length: 18; cdr3_nt: TGTGCCAGCAGCCAACTCCCCGGGACTAGCGGGAGGGGGTACGAGCAGTACTTC; cdr3_aa: CASSQLPGTSGRGYEQYF
v_call: TRBV2; clone_size: -; d_call: -; j_call: TRBJ2-2; cdr3_length: 16; cdr3_nt: TGTGCCAGCAGTGAACCCACTAGCCTTAACACCGGGGAGCTGTTTTTT; cdr3_aa: CASSEPTSLNTGELFF
v_call: TRBV7-8; clone_size: -; d_call: -; j_call: TRBJ2-5; cdr3_length: 16; cdr3_nt: TGTGCCAGCAGCCTTGCCGGGACCCACTCGGAAGAGACCCAGTACTTC; cdr3_aa: CASSLAGTHSEETQYF
v_call: TRBV13; clone_size: -; d_call: TRBD2; j_call: TRBJ2-3; cdr3_length: 16; cdr3_nt: TGTGCCAGCAGCAGGAGCGGGGGTTTCCACCCAGATACGCAGTATTTT; cdr3_aa: CASSRSGGFHPDTQYF
v_call: TRBV3-1; clone_size: -; d_call: -; j_call: TRBJ1-2; cdr3_length: 15; cdr3_nt: TGTGCCAGCAGCCATAGACAGGAGAGGATCTATGGCTACACCTTC; cdr3_aa: CASSHRQERIYGYTF
v_call: TRBV20-1; clone_size: -; d_call: -; j_call: TRBJ2-1; cdr3_length: 14; cdr3_nt: TGCAGTGCTAGAGAGGGAGGCCTCCTCAATGAGCAGTTCTTC; cdr3_aa: CSAREGGLLNEQFF
v_call: TRBV20-1; clone_size: -; d_call: -; j_call: TRBJ2-1; cdr3_length: 15; cdr3_nt: TGCAGTGCCCCAGGTTGGGACGACTCCTACAATGAGCAGTTCTTC; cdr3_aa: CSAPGWDDSYNEQFF
v_call: TRBV7-9; clone_size: -; d_call: -; j_call: TRBJ2-7; cdr3_length: 14; cdr3_nt: TGTGCCAGCAGCTTCGTGCCTAGCTCCTACGAGCAGTACTTC; cdr3_aa: CASSFVPSSYEQYF
v_call: TRBV9; clone_size: -; d_call: TRBD1; j_call: TRBJ2-5; cdr3_length: 15; cdr3_nt: TGTGCCAGCAGCGTTTCCGGGACAGGGTTGCAGACCCAGTACTTC; cdr3_aa: CASSVSGTGLQTQYF
v_call: TRBV29-1; clone_size: -; d_call: -; j_call: TRBJ1-2; cdr3_length: 12; cdr3_nt: TGCAGCGTTGTTGAGGGCGGCTATGGCTACACCTTC; cdr3_aa: CSVVEGGYGYTF
v_call: TRBV3-1; clone_size: -; d_call: TRBD2; j_call: TRBJ2-7; cdr3_length: 14; cdr3_nt: TGTGCCAGCAGCCAAATTGCGGGAGGGCGGGAGCAGTACTTC; cdr3_aa: CASSQIAGGREQYF
v_call: TRBV12-3/TRBV12-4; clone_size: -; d_call: -; j_call: TRBJ2-1; cdr3_length: 18; cdr3_nt: TGTGCCAGCAGTTTGGTACCCTTTATCCAGGACAGCTACAATGAGCAGTTCTTC; cdr3_aa: CASSLVPFIQDSYNEQFF
v_call: TRBV29-1; clone_size: -; d_call: -; j_call: TRBJ1-1; cdr3_length: 17; cdr3_nt: TGCAGCGTTGAAAAGTGGATATCGGCAAGGACGAACACTGAAGCTTTCTTT; cdr3_aa: CSVEKWISARTNTEAFF